This T cell receptor beta chain comes out of a study of T cells after posttransplantation cyclophosphamide. V lost 5 bases, J lost 0 bases, and 9 bases lay in between. Germline CDR1 SGHTA, CDR2 FQGTGA. This CDR3 comprises 14 residues. Cyclophosphamide on days +3 and +4 followed busulfan-fludarabine conditioning and a marrow graft. Remarks on this clone: What it binds is not known.

General study points: Donor CD8+ memory clones often dominated recipient blood repertoires at later times.

Measured with immunoSEQ multiplex PCR; TCRdb has only the in-frame clones, and not every one. Found here are around 10,000 clones, just under 85% of them singletons; the top ten hold 15%. The chain recombines TRBV7-3 with TRBJ2-3; a possible D gene is TRBD2 (6 bases). The receptor was isolated from a female patient aged 50-59 years who received an allogeneic stem cell transplant from a related donor, was CMV-positive, and had no GVHD. The T cells may partly be graft donor cells. The source material was PBMCs, sampled 1755 days after allogeneic stem cell transplant with posttransplant cyclophosphamide. CDR3 nucleotides: TGTGCCAGCAGCCCGGGAGCTAGCACAGATACGCAGTATTTT. Translating gives CASSPGASTDTQYF.